These 17 T cell receptor beta chains were sequenced from one sample in a study of blood T cell repertoires in COVID-19. TCRdb's table, derived via immunoSEQ multiplex PCR, lists solely in-frame clones and lacks some. This table has roughly 220,000 clones, almost 85% appearing once. The sample taken for sequencing was PBMCs or T cells enriched from blood (not recorded which). The receptors originated from a man aged 40-55 years who had recovered from COVID-19.

This clone was recorded a few times. The chain uses TRBV28 and TRBJ1-1, with 7 bases fitting TRBD1. CDR3 length: 15 residues. The V and J ends lost 6 bases and 4 bases, in that order; junction bases with no gene match: 11. The germline gives CDR1 MDHEN, CDR2 SYDVKM. Written as DNA, the CDR3 is TGTGCCAGCAGGTCTACAGGGGAAAGGAGCACTGAAGCTTTCTTT. This sequence encodes CASRSTGERSTEAFF.

The chain is built from TRBV6-5 and TRBJ1-2; D gene uncertain. Germline V gene lookup returns CDR1 MNHEY and CDR2 SVGAGI. With 2 bases removed from V and 4 bases from J, the gap between germline ends came to 11 bases. The CDR3 consists of 14 residues. The DNA of the CDR3 is TGTGCCAGCAGTTACACGGGAGGAGGCTATGGCTACACCTTC. Protein: CASSYTGGGYGYTF.

CDR3 residues: CASRQAGTGGAGYTF. DNA for the CDR3: TGTGCCAGCAGGCAAGCCGGGACAGGGGGCGCAGGCTACACCTTC. V gene TRBV7-2 combines with J gene TRBJ1-2; 12 bases align to TRBD1. Trimming at V came to 6 bases and at J to 8 bases, leaving 10 bases not matched to a gene. The CDR3 loop spans 15 amino acids. CDR1 and CDR2 from the germline V gene are SGHTA and FQGNSA.

The chain employs TRBV6-5 and TRBJ1-1; no reliable D call. The germline V and J ends were trimmed by 7 bases and 0 bases, with 9 bases remaining between them. CDR1 and CDR2 (germline): MNHEY, SVGAGI. The CDR3 sequence is 13 residues long. The CDR3 region is CASTRELNTEAFF. The CDR3 DNA sequence: TGTGCCAGCACACGAGAACTGAACACTGAAGCTTTCTTT.

This clone was detected once. V gene TRBV5-1 combines with J gene TRBJ1-1; 7 positions agree with TRBD1. Per germline, CDR1 SGHRS and CDR2 YFSETQ. The CDR3 runs 14 residues. The junction had 12 bases not matched to a gene; V was cut back by 3 bases and J by 10 bases. The CDR3 region is CASSSRDRSSVAFF. DNA for the CDR3: TGCGCCAGCAGCTCCCGGGACAGAAGTTCGGTAGCTTTCTTT.

This chain joins TRBV7-2 and TRBJ2-3; D perhaps matches TRBD2 (7 bases). The germline V gene encodes CDR1 SGHTA and CDR2 FQGNSA. CDR3 length: 16 residues. The V and J ends lost 2 bases and 0 bases respectively, with 12 bases between them. This CDR3 reads CASSLRGGGSTDTQYF. Here the CDR3 DNA reads TGTGCCAGCAGCTTACGCGGGGGCGGTAGCACAGATACGCAGTATTTT.

This chain joins TRBV6-5 and TRBJ2-7; D might be TRBD2 (5 bases). The CDR3 sequence is 13 residues long. Trimming took off 8 bases at V and 2 bases at J, with 13 bases between the two ends. Per the germline V gene, CDR1 is MNHEY and CDR2 is SVGAGI. CDR3 sequence (DNA): TGTGCCAGCCGCACAGAGGGAACCTACGAGCAGTACTTC. Its protein product is CASRTEGTYEQYF.

This sequence joins TRBV7-2 and TRBJ1-6; D possibly corresponds to TRBD1 (6 bases). The CDR3 sequence is 16 residues long. The V gene lost 0 bases and the J gene lost 11 bases, with 17 bases spanning the gap. CDR1 SGHTA and CDR2 FQGNSA come from the germline V gene. The chain's CDR3 is CASSLAHDRLGTPLHF. Here the CDR3 DNA reads TGTGCCAGCAGCTTAGCGCATGACAGGCTGGGGACACCCCTCCACTTT.

Notes on this clone: This may stem from a read error, because a much larger clone lies one nucleotide away. The same CDR3 can be traced to other DNA sequences in this sample. The chain combines TRBV30 with TRBJ1-2, with D perhaps matching TRBD1 (5 bases). CDR3 size: 11 residues. V lost 2 bases, J lost 7 bases, and 8 bases lay in between. Germline CDR1 GTSNPN, CDR2 SVGIG (reference sequence). The CDR3 here is CAWSPGVGYTF. CDR3 bases: TGTGCCTGGAGTCCGGGGGTTGGCTACACCTTC.

This chain joins TRBV28 and TRBJ1-4; weak D call: TRBD1 (6 bases). The V gene lost 3 bases and the J gene lost 6 bases, with 14 bases spanning the gap. Germline CDR1 and CDR2: MDHEN and SYDVKM. CDR3 length: 15 amino acids. The CDR3 sequence is CASSLAGGADEKLFF. The CDR3 DNA follows: TGTGCCAGCAGTTTGGCGGGGGGCGCGGATGAAAAACTGTTTTTT. The full variable domain, rest sourced from reference TRBV28 and TRBJ1-4, is DVKVTQSSRYLVKRTGEKVFLECVQDMDHENMFWYRQDPGLGLRLIYFSYDVKMKEKGDIPEGYSVSREKKERFSLILESASTNQTSMYLCASSLAGGADEKLFFGSGTQLSVL.

The CDR3 spells CASSFSSTDTQYF. CDR3 in DNA: TGTGCCAGCAGCTTCTCTAGCACAGATACGCAGTATTTT. V gene TRBV7-2 combines with J gene TRBJ2-3; D gene unclear. The CDR3 has 13 amino acids. The V gene lost 3 bases and the J gene lost 0 bases, with 4 bases spanning the gap. Per germline, CDR1 SGHTA and CDR2 FQGNSA. Filled out from reference TRBV7-2 and TRBJ2-3, the complete variable domain reads GAGVSQSPSNKVTEKGKDVELRCDPISGHTALYWYRQSLGQGLEFLIYFQGNSAPDKSGLPSDRFSAERTGGSVSTLTIQRTQQEDSAVYLCASSFSSTDTQYFGPGTRLTVL.

This chain connects TRBV6-2 or TRBV6-3 to TRBJ1-6, with 8 positions matching TRBD1. The CDR3 is 15 amino acids. Germline CDR1 is MNHEY and CDR2 is SVGEGT. V was pared by 6 bases and J by 10 bases, with 11 bases of the junction left unmatched. CDR3 sequence reads: CASSRIGTGDSPLHF. CDR3 in DNA: TGTGCCAGCAGCCGCATTGGGACAGGAGACTCACCCCTCCACTTT.

This CDR3 is CASSLSRGSTEAFF. The CDR3, as DNA: TGCGCCAGCAGCTTGAGTAGGGGAAGCACTGAAGCTTTCTTT. The chain couples TRBV5-1 to TRBJ1-1, with TRBD1 as a possible D gene (5 bases). Germline lookup yields CDR1 SGHRS and CDR2 YFSETQ. V gave up 1 base and J gave up 4 bases, with 11 bases separating them. This CDR3 has 14 residues.

This clone is a singleton in its sample. The CDR3 here is CSASQGNTEAFF. CDR3 sequence (DNA): TGCAGTGCTAGTCAGGGGAACACTGAAGCTTTCTTT. The rearrangement uses TRBV20-1 and TRBJ1-1, with D maybe TRBD1 (5 bases). V was clipped by 3 bases and J by 1 base, with 6 bases between them. Germline V lookup: CDR1 DFQATT, CDR2 SNEGSKA (reference sequence). The CDR3 length is 12 residues.

This rearrangement joins TRBV11-2 to TRBJ2-3; the D gene is possibly TRBD2 (5 bases). Trimming removed 6 bases at V and 5 bases at J, with 18 bases between. The CDR3 has 15 residues. CDR1 is SGHAT, CDR2 FQNNGV, per germline. The CDR3 reads CASRSPGPRGDTQYF. The CDR3 nucleotides read TGTGCCAGCAGAAGCCCCGGGCCACGGGGAGATACGCAGTATTTT.

In the case of this clone: This CDR3 is also generated by other DNA sequences in the sample. The chain is built from TRBV5-4 and TRBJ2-4; 10 bases are shared with TRBD2. Losses at the gene ends were 0 bases for V and 6 bases for J; bases not matched to a gene: 3. The CDR3 sequence is 15 residues long. Germline V gene lookup returns CDR1 SGHNT and CDR2 YYREEE (reference sequence). The CDR3 protein is CASSLGTSGRNIQYF. The CDR3 DNA sequence: TGTGCCAGCAGCTTGGGGACTAGCGGACGAAACATTCAGTACTTC.

Remarks on this clone: Other DNA variants within this sample encode the same CDR3. This chain uses TRBV28 with TRBJ2-7, with 7 bases fitting TRBD2. Germline assignment: CDR1 MDHEN and CDR2 SYDVKM. V was pared by 3 bases and J by 3 bases, with 2 bases of the junction left unmatched. The CDR3 has 13 residues. CDR3 coding DNA: TGTGCCAGCAGTTTGACGGGGGGCTACGAGCAGTACTTC. Translated, it gives CASSLTGGYEQYF.